This T cell receptor beta chain was recovered during a study of cytomegalovirus exposure and HLA in healthy donors. V lost 5 bases to trimming and J lost 1 base, with 12 bases between them. Germline values: CDR1 MDHEN, CDR2 SYDVKM. This CDR3 has 14 residues. The PCR made use of 60 Vbeta and 13 Jbeta primers. Repertoires were generated with immunoSEQ multiplex PCR, while TCRdb's copy carries only in-frame clones and drops some. The listing contains about 200,000 clones. This chain connects TRBV28 to TRBJ2-7, with D possibly being TRBD1 (6 bases). The clonotype comes from a girl under 10 years old in good health and CMV-seropositive. The sequenced material came from PBMCs. The chain's CDR3 is CASSPPGQSYEQYF. In DNA form, the CDR3 reads TGTGCCAGCAGTCCACCGGGACAATCCTACGAGCAGTACTTC.